Shown below are 17 T cell receptor beta chains from a single sample sequenced in a study of blood T cell repertoires in COVID-19. Sequencing used immunoSEQ multiplex PCR; TCRdb keeps in-frame clones, though not all of them. This table holds fewer than 70,000 clones, roughly 88% found once. The sample comprised peripheral blood. The receptor set was obtained from a woman in her sixties or seventies with acute or convalescent COVID-19.

This CDR3 is CASSRTGGIGSPLHF. The DNA for the CDR3 is TGTGCCAGCAGCCGGACAGGGGGAATCGGTTCACCCCTCCACTTT. The chain carries TRBV2 and TRBJ1-6; 10 bases align to TRBD1. The germline V gene encodes CDR1 SNHLY and CDR2 FYNNEI. V lost 6 bases to trimming and J lost 9 bases; unmatched junction nucleotides: 8. The CDR3 is made up of 15 amino acids.

As to this clone: This specimen includes other DNA sequences encoding the same CDR3. The V gene is TRBV2, the J gene TRBJ1-4; TRBD1 aligns across 8 bases. CDR3 length: 13 amino acids. The V and J ends lost 3 bases and 8 bases, in that order; junction bases with no gene match: 2. Germline V CDR1 and CDR2: SNHLY, FYNNEI. DNA for the CDR3: TGTGCCAGCAGTGACAGGGGGCGCGAAAAACTGTTTTTT. Amino acids: CASSDRGREKLFF. The entire variable domain, with the rest obtained from reference TRBV2 and TRBJ1-4, is as follows: EPEVTQTPSHQVTQMGQEVILRCVPISNHLYFYWYRQILGQKVEFLVSFYNNEISEKSEIFDDQFSVERPDGSNFTLKIRSTKLEDSAMYFCASSDRGREKLFFGSGTQLSVL.

With regard to this clone: One junction end does not reproduce the germline sequence, and a read error may be involved. The V call is TRBV7-9, the J call TRBJ1-2; D perhaps matches TRBD1 (6 bases). Germline assignment: CDR1 SEHNR and CDR2 FQNEAQ (reference sequence). CDR3 size: 17 residues. The CDR3 DNA reads as TGTGCCAGCACCTTATGGGGGGGGGCCGCCTTTAACTATGGCTACACCTTC. It translates to CASTLWGGAAFNYGYTF.

The chain combines TRBV6-2 or TRBV6-3 with TRBJ2-5; 8 positions agree with TRBD1. With V trimmed by 6 bases and J by 7 bases, 7 bases remained unmatched. CDR1 MNHEY and CDR2 SVGEGT come from the germline V gene. The CDR3 totals 13 residues. In DNA, the CDR3 is TGTGCCAGCAGCCCTTCCGGGACAGGGACCCAGTACTTC. Residues: CASSPSGTGTQYF.

On this clone: One junction end does not reproduce the germline sequence, and a read error may be involved. This CDR3 is CASSLDGGSFCF. CDR3 sequence (DNA): TGTGCCAGCAGCTTGGATGGGGGCAGCTTTTGCTTC. The J gene is TRBJ2-7, the V gene TRBV5-4; possibly TRBD1 for D (6 bases). The CDR3 runs to 12 residues. Germline CDR1 is SGHNT and CDR2 is YYREEE (reference sequence).

The chain links TRBV5-5 to TRBJ1-2, with D maybe TRBD1 (6 bases). The CDR3 is made up of 15 amino acids. Trimming removed 4 bases from V and 4 bases from J, with 17 bases in between. Per the germline V gene, CDR1 is SGHKS and CDR2 is YYEKEE (reference sequence). The CDR3 nucleotides are TGTGCCAGCAGCGGGTCTACGGGACACCTCTATGGCTACACCTTC. Amino acids: CASSGSTGHLYGYTF. The full variable domain, completed using reference TRBV5-5 and TRBJ1-2, is DAGVTQSPTHLIKTRGQQVTLRCSPISGHKSVSWYQQVLGQGPQFIFQYYEKEERGRGNFPDRFSARQFPNYSSELNVNALLLGDSALYLCASSGSTGHLYGYTFGSGTRLTVV.

The chain is built from TRBV5-1 and TRBJ1-2; D gene unclear. The CDR3 has 14 amino acids. V was trimmed by 4 bases and J by 0 bases, leaving 10 bases between them. From germline, CDR1 is SGHRS and CDR2 YFSETQ. CDR3 nucleotide sequence: TGCGCCAGCAGCCCCTCAGGCTCTAACTATGGCTACACCTTC. Encoded protein: CASSPSGSNYGYTF.

Points on this clone: A read error may account for a junction end that differs from germline. The chain carries TRBV19 and TRBJ1-2; D remains unclear. The CDR3 is 13 amino acids. CDR1 is LNHDA, CDR2 SQIVND, per germline (reference sequence). For the CDR3, the DNA is TGTGCCAGTAGTCCGGGAAGAAACTATAGCTACACCTTC. Its translation is CASSPGRNYSYTF. The complete variable domain, with remaining parts taken from reference TRBV19 and TRBJ1-2, reads DGGITQSPKYLFRKEGQNVTLSCEQNLNHDAMYWYRQDPGQGLRLIYYSQIVNDFQKGDIAEGYSVSREKKESFPLTVTSAQKNPTAFYLCASSPGRNYSYTFGSGTRLTVV.

The chain couples TRBV18 to TRBJ1-2; 9 bases line up with TRBD1. CDR1 and CDR2 (germline): KGHSH, LQKENI. This CDR3 is built from 14 residues. The V and J ends lost 3 bases and 5 bases, in that order; junction bases with no gene match: 4. DNA of the CDR3: TGTGCCAGCTCACCCCCACAGGGGGCGTATGGCTACACCTTC. Its protein product is CASSPPQGAYGYTF.

The V call is TRBV7-9, the J call TRBJ1-5, with no clear D. Deletions cut 3 bases from V and 6 bases from J, with 9 bases between. CDR1 and CDR2 (germline): SEHNR, FQNEAQ (reference sequence). This CDR3 is built from 13 residues. The CDR3 is CASSLGGIQPQHF. The CDR3 bases are TGTGCCAGCAGCTTGGGAGGGATTCAGCCCCAGCATTTT.

This chain connects TRBV5-1 to TRBJ1-2; D might be TRBD1 (6 bases). The CDR3 loop spans 13 amino acids. Trimming removed 0 bases from V and 8 bases from J, with 11 bases in between. CDR1 SGHRS and CDR2 YFSETQ come from the germline V gene. The CDR3 is CASSLVQGEGYTF. The DNA of the CDR3 is TGCGCCAGCAGCTTGGTACAGGGCGAAGGCTACACCTTC.

The rearrangement links TRBV2 to TRBJ1-1; D is perhaps TRBD1 (6 bases). This CDR3 contains 14 residues. The ends were cut back, 0 bases at V and 5 bases at J, with 10 bases in the middle. CDR1 is SNHLY and CDR2 is FYNNEI in the germline V gene. In DNA form, the CDR3 reads TGTGCCAGCAGTGAAGCAGGGGGGGTAACTGAAGCTTTCTTT. Its protein is CASSEAGGVTEAFF.

The V call is TRBV4-1, the J call TRBJ1-6; 9 bases agree with TRBD1. The CDR3 is 17 residues long. V was clipped by 1 base and J by 7 bases; unmatched bases: 8. CDR1 and CDR2 from the germline V gene are MGHRA and YSYEKL. CDR3 sequence reads: CASSQGPGTGNNSPLHF. CDR3 coding DNA: TGCGCCAGCAGCCAAGGACCCGGGACAGGGAACAATTCACCCCTCCACTTT.

The CDR3 region has the DNA TGTGCCAGCGCGAGCGACAGGGGTCGGCTCGGAGAGCTGTTTTTT. The encoded protein is CASASDRGRLGELFF. V usage is TRBV6-5 and J usage is TRBJ2-2; 8 bases fit TRBD1. Looked up from germline, CDR1 is MNHEY and CDR2 is SVGAGI. The CDR3 has 15 residues. Trimming at V came to 8 bases and at J to 11 bases, leaving 16 bases not matched to a gene.

The CDR3 here is CASRGQGTDEQFF. For the CDR3, the DNA is TGCGCCAGCAGGGGTCAGGGGACCGATGAGCAGTTCTTC. The J gene is TRBJ2-1, the V gene TRBV10-1, with D tentatively TRBD1 (6 bases). The germline CDR1 and CDR2 sequences are WNHNN and SYGVQD (reference sequence). With 6 bases removed from V and 8 bases from J, the gap between germline ends came to 14 bases. The CDR3 length is 13 residues.

The chain combines TRBV9 with TRBJ2-2; a possible D gene is TRBD2 (6 bases). Per germline, CDR1 SGDLS and CDR2 YYNGEE. The V gene lost 6 bases and the J gene lost 4 bases, with 13 bases spanning the gap. This CDR3 has 14 amino acids. In DNA form, the CDR3 reads TGTGCCAGCACCCTTGGGGGGAGCACCGGGGAGCTGTTTTTT. Protein product: CASTLGGSTGELFF. The full variable domain, rest sourced from reference TRBV9 and TRBJ2-2, is DSGVTQTPKHLITATGQRVTLRCSPRSGDLSVYWYQQSLDQGLQFLIQYYNGEERAKGNILERFSAQQFPDLHSELNLSSLELGDSALYFCASTLGGSTGELFFGEGSRLTVL.

This chain links TRBV6-2 or TRBV6-3 with TRBJ2-7; 8 bases agree with TRBD2. The V gene's germline CDR1 is MNHEY and CDR2 SVGEGT. V shed 3 bases, J shed 4 bases, and the junction held 8 bases outside the gene matches. The CDR3 has 15 amino acids. The chain's CDR3 is CASSYPQRGRYEQYF. In DNA form, the CDR3 reads TGTGCCAGCAGTTATCCCCAGCGGGGGCGTTACGAGCAGTACTTC.